The entry below describes one TCR beta chain. What it binds is not known. The CDR3 loop spans 17 amino acids. The V end lost 1 base, the J end lost 4 bases, and 20 bases lay between the germline ends. Germline loops: CDR1 SGHAT, CDR2 FQNNGV. These data are taken from a study of T cells after yellow fever vaccination. Study-wide context: Some fractions had low cell numbers, and these were prepared with SMART-Seq v4 Ultra Low Input.

Study findings and constraints: Shared CD4/CD8 clonotypes were a small share, likely from convergent recombination. Subsequent booster samples again held most clones from primary vaccination (roughly 95% CD4, just under 90% CD8).

Conversion of TCR transcripts into cDNA relied on 5'RACE template switching, which added a universal primer site and UMIs. TCRdb passed the 5' RACE reads through MiXCR, listing each CDR3 protein once. This sample has approximately 580,000 distinct CDR3 sequences; about a sixth occur once, and the top ten carry about 18%. This sequence originates from a young man who received the YFV17D yellow fever vaccine. The starting material was PBMCs, obtained 5 to 6 days after the first yellow fever vaccination. This chain joins TRBV11-2 and TRBJ2-7, with a possible D match to TRBD2 (6 bases). In DNA, the CDR3 is TGTGCCAGCAGCTTAGGCCTCCAGTGGGGGGAGGATTACGAGCAGTACTTC. Encoded protein: CASSLGLQWGEDYEQYF.